This is a list of T cell receptor beta chains from one sample in a study of graft-versus-host responses after intestinal transplantation. TCRdb's copy holds only in-frame clones and misses some; the assay was immunoSEQ multiplex PCR. The table lists approximately 19,000 clones, around 79% of them singletons, with 1.9% in the top ten. The sequenced sample was PBMCs, obtained 14 days after transplant. The receptors were sampled from a human patient who received an intestinal transplant, so some T cells may come from the graft donor. The CDR3 runs from the conserved cysteine through the conserved F or W. A D gene is named only where the DNA matches it firmly. Expanded clones get a size class; other rows say once, few or many, or leave the size out.

CATSAGSSYEQYF	TGTGCCACCAGCGCGGGGTCCTCCTACGAGCAGTACTTC	TRBV15	TRBJ2-7	NA	NA
CASSLAGQGRSYEQYF	TGCGCCAGCAGCTTGGCGGGACAGGGCAGATCCTACGAGCAGTACTTC	TRBV5-1	TRBJ2-7	TRBD1	NA
CATSRDAGGYNEQFF	TGTGCCACCAGCAGAGATGCGGGGGGGTACAATGAGCAGTTCTTC	TRBV15	TRBJ2-1	TRBD2	few
CASSIVGLNTGELFF	TGTGCCAGTAGTATAGTCGGCCTCAACACCGGGGAGCTGTTTTTT	TRBV19	TRBJ2-2	NA	NA
CASIESAGGLGTIYGYTF	TGTGCCAGCATCGAATCGGCAGGGGGCCTCGGAACTATCTATGGCTACACCTTC	TRBV2	TRBJ1-2	TRBD1	NA
CASSPPGAMNTEAFF	TGTGCCAGCTCACCGCCGGGGGCCATGAACACTGAAGCTTTCTTT	TRBV18	TRBJ1-1	NA	NA
CASSLGWGKDEQYF	TGTGCCAGCAGCTTAGGATGGGGTAAGGACGAGCAGTACTTC	TRBV13	TRBJ2-7	NA	NA
CASSQTGGTEAFF	TGTGCCAGCAGCCAGACAGGGGGCACTGAAGCTTTCTTT	TRBV7-3	TRBJ1-1	TRBD1	once
CASSLVTLSRLSTEAFF	TGTGCCAGCAGCTTAGTGACCTTGAGTAGGCTTAGCACTGAAGCTTTCTTT	TRBV7-2	TRBJ1-1	NA	NA
CASSYSSGGVYNEQFF	TGTGCCAGCAGTTACTCTAGCGGGGGAGTCTACAATGAGCAGTTCTTC	TRBV6-6	TRBJ2-1	TRBD2	NA
CASSEALRGLPYNEQFF	TGTGCCAGCAGTGAAGCGCTGAGAGGGTTGCCCTACAATGAGCAGTTCTTC	TRBV2	TRBJ2-1	NA	NA